The entry below describes one T cell receptor (beta chain). No cognate antigen has been identified for it. Base qualities are not provided; no much larger clone lies one nucleotide away. The cohort consisted of 650 to 850 healthy bone marrow donors. Cohort members were all nominally healthy when sampled, although unrecorded immune exposures were likely present. The donor was CMV seronegative and was included in the group of 352 seronegative cohort members. Every donor gave a peripheral blood sample, and the peripheral blood mononuclear cells from that sample were used for TCR beta sequencing. The Qiagen DNeasy Blood Extraction Kit was used to extract genomic DNA from the blood cell samples. The source of the sample is a study of cytomegalovirus exposure and HLA in healthy donors (dated by TCRdb to 2016 to 2017). Some background on the complete study: An earlier analysis of roughly 610 of the donors reported 276 Gb of sequence data and 117 million unique TCR beta sequences obtained from about 180 million T cells. Approximately 300 gigabases of sequencing data and about 92 million unique TCR sequences made up an early release that covered fewer than 650 HLA-typed donors. Of the roughly 400 genotyped donors, over 70% fell in the genetic ancestry cluster associated with self-reported Caucasian donors. The study was designed to test whether signatures of past pathogen exposure could be identified by cataloging public T cell receptors. Using immunosequencing, the study profiled T cell repertoires from 500 to 800 subjects and related those repertoires to cytomegalovirus serostatus. Along with the approximately 650-subject first cohort, a separate validation cohort of over a hundred different subjects was used. High-throughput TCR immunosequencing, statistical association of individual TCRs with disease status, and machine learning were combined to predict cytomegalovirus infection status. To study patterns of TCR occurrence, a later analysis re-analyzed previously published TCR beta repertoires from just over 650 donors and added high-resolution HLA genotyping. Rather than drawing on any new phenotypic data, the later analysis identified candidate immune exposures from TCR beta sequences and the way those sequences occurred across donors. In an earlier analysis of roughly 580 of the donors, high-throughput TCR beta sequencing was used to judge whether each TCR beta V gene segment behaved as functional or pseudogenic. Donor age, sex, ethnicity and CMV serostatus were compiled together with the repertoire data. Genome-wide SNP genotypes for about 55% of the 666 donors were used in a later genetic analysis, which treated that subset as a discovery cohort. Every discovery cohort repertoire had been produced on one sequencing platform. Both class I and class II loci were covered by HLA typing, at four-digit resolution. Typing coverage differed by locus: A, B, C, DRB1 and DQB1 were typed in about 620-640 donors, DQA1 in 500 to 550, DPA1 in around 580, and DPB1 in approximately 450. About five DR-DQ haplotypes were handled as single units for association and clustering, since linkage in the cohort was strong. Among roughly 400 genotyped donors of the cohort, an average of around 240,000 unique TCR beta nucleotide sequences was sequenced per donor, of which 15% to 20% were non-productive. Broad study findings and their caveats: Most TCR sequences were observed very rarely across donors, whereas some public TCRs were present in many individuals. Correlated functional status among segregating V segments might be attributable to linkage disequilibrium, but an unknown experimental factor could not be ruled out. Compared with the approximately 670-donor mean, donors in an Asian-associated ancestry cluster had fewer N-insertions in productive TCRs, according to a later genetic analysis. The authors suggested that the approach could potentially be extended to other disease states and immunological phenotypes. Cytomegalovirus status was reported to be diagnosed by the classifier with high specificity and sensitivity in both the original and validation cohorts. A further reported finding was that TCR beta sequences accurately predicted the HLA-A and HLA-B alleles for most subjects in the first cohort. This cohort had only TCR beta chains sequenced, and the lack of alpha or paired-chain data limited which features could be detected. An association between a missense DCLRE1C variant and V-gene and J-gene trimming of TCR beta chains was found in a later genetic analysis and replicated in an independent cohort. When HLA alleles, especially DR and DQ, strongly co-occurred, attributing TCR associations to individual alleles was difficult. Sequencing depth was assumed to be roughly uniform across donors in the presence/absence analyses, though that assumption may not hold. The sequencing pipeline was judged likely to have produced a cluster of highly shared sequence variants as a technical artifact. Roughly 15 rarely observed V segments, including chromosome 9 orphons, were excluded from the earlier analysis of a few hundred of the donors because counts were too low. In vitro tests confirmed that three of the cytomegalovirus-associated TCR beta chains recognize cytomegalovirus antigens. According to a later analysis, parvovirus B19, influenza, CMV and Epstein-Barr virus appeared linked to several top co-occurrence clusters. A later analysis associated about 17,000 TCR beta sequences with specific HLA alleles at a false discovery rate of 0.05. Because the 87-base-pair reads could not distinguish some IMGT-functional V segments, including TRBV6-2 and TRBV6-3, those segments were excluded. HLA typing was unavailable for some donors at each locus, so association tests used only the typed subset. In an earlier analysis of some 500 of the donors, most TCR beta V segments were observed in productive rearrangements about 87% or about 30% of the time, broadly matching IMGT annotations. Most CMV-associated TCR beta chains appeared to be HLA-restricted in a later analysis, and the HLA associations seemed to be driven largely by CMV exposure. In a later analysis, HLA-associated TCR beta chains were found to be more clonally expanded and to have lower generation probabilities than equally common non-associated chains. According to a later analysis, TCR association rates differed among HLA loci, with DRB1 alleles showing the most associated TCRs and HLA-C alleles showing the fewest. A total of roughly 160 TCR beta chains were listed by the study as associated with cytomegalovirus. Immune exposure information for the cohort was limited to CMV serostatus.

The library was made by the immunoSEQ multiplex PCR assay. The multiplex PCR relied on a mix of 60 forward primers for TCR Vbeta segments and 13 reverse primers for TCR Jbeta segments. Amplification of the CDR3 region of rearranged TCR beta genes was performed with a multiplex PCR assay on genomic DNA. The Illumina HiSeq System was used to sequence the amplified TCR beta libraries as 87-base-pair reads. In the original analysis: A later analysis counted tens of millions of unique TCR beta chains across the 650 to 800 repertoires, and some 12 million of these chains were shared by at least two donors. Raw reads were error-corrected and collapsed into unique sequences with a nearest-neighbor algorithm that merged closely related sequences to remove PCR and sequencing errors. CDR3 sequences were aligned to IMGT reference sequences to assign V, D and J gene segments. Each retained sequence needed at least a six-nucleotide match to both a V gene segment and a J gene segment. Rearrangements were called productive when the CDR3 lacked stop codons and stayed in frame with V and J; all others were non-productive. Following IMGT convention, CDR3 was defined as the stretch from the second conserved V-encoded cysteine up to the conserved J-encoded phenylalanine. The earlier analysis of a few hundred of the donors excluded any sequence lacking an unambiguous match to a single V gene segment. In an earlier analysis of approximately 590 of the donors, a V segment was called functional when productive rearrangements were above 56.7%, and segregating when the standard deviation between donors exceeded 5%. To diagnose cytomegalovirus status from the catalog of TCR beta chain sequences, a statistical classification framework was built. In a later analysis, V and J genes were assigned by comparing TCR nucleotide sequences against IMGT/GENE-DB human TR gene sequences. A later analysis assigned CDR3 sequences and most-parsimonious VDJ recombination scenarios with the TCRdist pipeline. In a later analysis, each TCR beta chain was defined by its CDR3 amino acid sequence together with its V-gene family, and reads without a unique V-gene family were excluded. A later analysis removed nearly 600 highly shared, low-generation-probability nucleotide sequences to deal with suspected cross-contamination and a sequencing artifact. For each public chain, a later analysis derived a clonal expansion index from normalized ranks of inferred template counts within each repertoire. In a later analysis, generation probabilities were computed using a VDJ recombination model fitted to out-of-frame rearrangements, and the results were checked against IGoR. A later analysis scored TCR-TCR, TCR-HLA and TCR-CMV co-occurrence with hypergeometric tests, applying a repertoire-size bias correction to TCR pairs. A later analysis estimated false discovery rates by permuting HLA or CMV assignments 20 times. A later analysis grouped co-occurring TCRs with DBSCAN, adding TCRdist sequence similarity when clustering within HLA-allele-positive subsets. Repertoires with fewer than 30,000 or more than 120,000 public chains were left out of co-occurrence clustering, as were five repertoires with anomalous nucleotide sharing. Imported from immuneACCESS, the table was reduced by TCRdb to in-frame sequences with V and J called. These copies leave out some clones; in studies compared against another copy, an unresolved V gene accounts for under half, and the cause of the remainder is not known. That table furnishes V, J and clone size, whereas the DNA furnished D and trimming. The sample table holds roughly 110,000 clones, of which more than 65% were seen once. The ten largest clones represent around 0.95% of the sample.

V and J are trimmed by 2 bases and 1 base, and the gene matches miss 5 bases of the junction. The CDR3 contains 16 residues, cysteine and phenylalanine counted. The sequence is cut down to CDR3 DNA, 48 bases in frame from base 1. CDR1 is given as LGHNA and CDR2 as YSLEER, both from the germline V gene. The source is a woman between 25 and 40 years old in good health and CMV-seronegative. The chain links TRBV4-3 with TRBJ2-3; a stretch of 8 junction bases matches TRBD2. Source material: PBMCs. The DNA is TGCGCCAGCAGCCAATTTAATAGCGGGGGCACAGATACGCAGTATTTT. It specifies CASSQFNSGGTDTQYF.